This T cell receptor (beta chain) was recovered during a study of T cells after yellow fever vaccination (dated by TCRdb to between 2017 and 2020). With regard to the full study: The SMART-Seq v4 Ultra Low Input RNA kit was used to prepare libraries from fractions with low cell numbers. Blood was drawn at multiple timepoints before and after primary and secondary immunization, with bulk PBMC replicates and cell subsets isolated. Two healthy male donors, one aged 18 to 30 and one aged 30 to 39 years, were included in the cohort. To track T-cell clones before and after primary and booster YFV17D yellow fever vaccination, bulk TCR alpha and beta repertoires were sequenced longitudinally. Here is what the overall study found, with its caveats: Computational filtering was needed because FACS-sorted repertoires could contain abundant contaminating clonotypes from the bulk population. Only a couple of donors were included in the study, so the extent to which the findings can be generalized is limited. After the booster, most clones that had expanded after primary vaccination were detected again (around 97% of CD4 and around nine tenths of CD8), suggesting broad maintenance of memory. A small share of clonotypes occurred in both CD4 and CD8 compartments, likely arising from convergent recombination. The secondary T-cell response was weaker than the primary response but faster, peaking on day 5 instead of day 15.

TCR cDNA was synthesized by 5'RACE template switching, which introduced a universal primer site and unique molecular identifiers. Priming for cDNA synthesis came from both the TCR alpha and TCR beta constant segments. Library amplification used two PCR steps, and the second PCR step added sample barcodes and sequencing adapters. Sequencing of the libraries was done on either Illumina HiSeq 2500 (2x100 bp) or NovaSeq (2x150 bp). The paper's data handling went like this. Reads were demultiplexed and collapsed into UMI consensus sequences with MIGEC, and V(D)J alignment was performed with MiXCR. Vaccine-responding clonotypes were identified with edgeR using replicate PBMC samples, with FDR below 0.01 and a log2 fold change above 5 up to day 15 being required. Each bulk clonotype was labeled CD4 or CD8 based on which sequenced repertoire, CD4 or CD8, contained the clonotype at higher abundance. TCRdb reworked the public reads: Q25 trimming with fastp, MiXCR clone assembly, productive beta chains retained. All rows with the same CDR3 protein become a single entry with the most common DNA and genes. What appears here as the V and J calls and clone size reflects TCRdb's work, not the paper's. Within this sample are about 69,000 distinct CDR3 sequences, with around 6.2% of them counted one time only. Roughly 2.2% of the sample lies in the top ten.

This specimen's treatment or condition label, per the study, means: live attenuated yellow fever vaccine strain. PBMCs were isolated from peripheral blood using a standard Ficoll-Paque protocol. Dynabeads CD4 and CD8 positive selection kits were used to isolate the CD4 and CD8 T-cell fractions. TriZol was used to extract RNA from bulk PBMCs, CD4 and CD8 fractions, and dextramer-positive and dextramer-negative fractions. V is reduced by 3 bases and J by 1 base, leaving a spacing of 9 bases between them. The germline V gene sets CDR1 to SGHTA and CDR2 to FQGNSA. Counted from cysteine to phenylalanine, this CDR3 has 15 amino acids. The entry retains the CDR3 DNA only, 45 bases that are in frame from base 1. This clonotype was counted at least ten times. Its antigen target is currently unknown. The record has no base qualities; no much larger clone is one base away.

Sample: CD4+ T cells sorted from PBMCs, taken roughly 14 days after the first yellow fever vaccination. The sequence came from a man between 18 and 35 years old who received the YFV17D yellow fever vaccine. The chain is made from TRBV7-2 and TRBJ2-2; no D gene can be assigned with confidence. The sequenced DNA: TGTGCCAGCAGCTTTGGCAGGCTGAACACCGGGGAGCTGTTTTTT. Its translation reads: CASSFGRLNTGELFF.